The clone carrying this TCR beta chain was seen a handful of times. Its antigen remains unidentified. The data originate from a study of vaccination effects on CD4 cells after COVID-19. Following culture for nine to ten days, CD4+ T cells were isolated. This table comes from immunoSEQ multiplex PCR, and its TCRdb copy is limited to in-frame clones, with some not included. The table shows more than 40,000 clones, with approximately 80% occurring only once. Source: CD4+ T cells from PBMCs cultured without peptide, taken before COVID-19 vaccination. The source of this sequence is a human donor who had a prior SARS-CoV-2 infection.

Written as DNA, the CDR3 is TGTGCCAGCAGTGAAGCGCTTAGGGCCCTCCACTTT. This translates into CASSEALRALHF. V and J are TRBV2 and TRBJ1-6; D not certain. Germline V lookup: CDR1 SNHLY, CDR2 FYNNEI. The CDR3 is made up of 12 amino acids. V gave up 0 bases and J gave up 14 bases, with 8 bases separating them.